A selection of T cell receptor beta chains follows, all from one sample in a study of OX40 agonist ivuxolimab in advanced cancers. The data were produced by immunoSEQ multiplex PCR, yet TCRdb's version contains in-frame clones alone and is incomplete. The sample consists of about 70,000 clones, roughly 86% of them appearing once. Material: CD4+ or CD8+ T cells sorted from blood, obtained in a trial of the OX40 agonist ivuxolimab. The receptor set was obtained from an adult with an advanced solid tumor such as melanoma, head and neck, liver or kidney cancer. CDR3s include the opening cysteine and the closing phenylalanine or tryptophan. A D gene is named only where the DNA matches it firmly. Expanded clones are given a class, and other clones once, few, many or no size at all.

>TRBJ2-3|TRBV28|-|-
CASSSGGPRDTQYF
TGTGCCAGCAGTTCGGGCGGACCACGAGATACGCAGTATTTT
>TRBJ2-1|TRBV19|TRBD1|-
CASSADRGRNEQFF
TGTGCCAGTAGCGCGGACAGGGGTAGGAATGAGCAGTTCTTC
>TRBJ2-3|TRBV2|-|-
CAFKAGTSTDTQYF
TGTGCTTTTAAGGCCGGGACTAGCACAGATACGCAGTATTTT
>TRBJ2-3|TRBV27|-|-
CASSPTWDTQYF
TGTGCCAGCAGTCCAACGTGGGATACGCAGTATTTT
>TRBJ1-3|TRBV28|TRBD1|-
CASSSGTVSGNTIYF
TGTGCCAGCAGTTCCGGGACAGTTTCTGGAAACACCATATATTTT
>TRBJ2-3|TRBV5-1|TRBD2|-
CASSSGLAGRGTDTQYF
TGCGCCAGCAGCTCGGGACTAGCGGGGCGGGGCACAGATACGCAGTATTTT
>TRBJ2-2|TRBV5-6|-|few
CASSLALYTGELFF
TGTGCCAGCAGCTTGGCGTTATACACCGGGGAGCTGTTTTTT
>TRBJ2-1|TRBV19|-|-
CASSIDKVSVRNEQFF
TGTGCCAGTAGTATAGATAAAGTCTCAGTTCGCAATGAGCAGTTCTTC
>TRBJ1-3|TRBV7-6|-|-
CASAGSSGNTIYF
TGTGCCAGTGCCGGGTCATCAGGAAACACCATATATTTT
>TRBJ2-7|TRBV6-5|-|-
CASSVWQGRDYEQYF
TGTGCCAGCAGTGTTTGGCAGGGGAGGGACTACGAGCAGTACTTC
>TRBJ1-5|TRBV5-6|-|-
CASSFWRSGAGNQPQHF
TGTGCCAGCAGCTTTTGGCGTTCGGGGGCGGGCAATCAGCCCCAGCATTTT
>TRBJ2-3|TRBV9|-|-
CASSGGNTDTQYF
TGTGCCAGCAGCGGAGGAAACACAGATACGCAGTATTTT
>TRBJ2-7|TRBV11-3|-|-
CASTLRDSLSYEQYF
TGTGCCAGCACCCTCCGGGACTCCCTCTCCTACGAGCAGTACTTC
>TRBJ1-2|TRBV6-5|TRBD1|-
CASSPTGVGYGYTF
TGTGCCAGCAGTCCGACAGGGGTTGGCTATGGCTACACCTTC
>TRBJ2-7|TRBV5-1|-|-
CASSFLGPGEQYF
TGCGCCAGCAGCTTTCTGGGGCCAGGGGAGCAGTACTTC
>TRBJ2-7|TRBV6-6|TRBD2|-
CASRRLAGGPYEQYF
TGTGCCAGCAGGAGGTTGGCGGGGGGTCCCTACGAGCAGTACTTC
>TRBJ1-1|TRBV27|TRBD1|-
CASSLSSGTVNTEAFF
TGTGCCAGCAGTTTATCGTCGGGGACAGTGAACACTGAAGCTTTCTTT
>TRBJ2-3|TRBV5-1|-|-
CASSLAGQSTDTQYF
TGCGCCAGCAGCTTGGCCGGGCAAAGCACAGATACGCAGTATTTT
>TRBJ2-5|TRBV5-1|TRBD1|-
CASSQGQYQETQYF
TGCGCCAGCAGCCAGGGACAGTACCAAGAGACCCAGTACTTC
>TRBJ1-5|TRBV19|-|once
CASSIAVNQPQHF
TGTGCCAGTAGTATAGCTGTTAATCAGCCCCAGCATTTT
>TRBJ2-3|TRBV11-3|TRBD2|-
CASSLVIAGPSTDTQYF
TGTGCCAGCAGCTTAGTCATAGCGGGCCCTAGCACAGATACGCAGTATTTT
>TRBJ1-6|TRBV27|-|-
CASSFNQNSPLHF
TGTGCCAGCAGTTTTAACCAGAATTCACCCCTCCACTTT
>TRBJ1-5|TRBV19|-|-
CASSIEKGRSNQPQHF
TGTGCCAGTAGTATAGAGAAGGGTAGGAGCAATCAGCCCCAGCATTTT
>TRBJ1-1|TRBV6-6|-|-
CAVVLTVGTEAFF
TGTGCCGTTGTCTTGACTGTCGGCACTGAAGCTTTCTTT
>TRBJ2-1|TRBV25-1|TRBD2|-
CASSGPSSGRGSYNEQFF
TGTGCCAGCAGTGGGCCGAGCAGCGGGAGAGGGTCCTACAATGAGCAGTTCTTC
>TRBJ2-2|TRBV7-8|-|-
CASSFTTNGGELFF
TGTGCCAGCAGCTTTACCACTAACGGCGGGGAGCTGTTTTTT
>TRBJ1-1|TRBV6-5|-|-
CASRDPAFMNTEAFF
TGTGCCAGCAGAGACCCCGCGTTTATGAACACTGAAGCTTTCTTT
>TRBJ2-3|TRBV9|TRBD2|-
CASSVSGGLAGGTDTQYF
TGTGCCAGCAGCGTAAGCGGGGGCCTAGCGGGGGGCACAGATACGCAGTATTTT
>TRBJ2-7|TRBV7-6|-|-
CASSTTSSPSYEQYF
TGTGCCAGCAGCACGACTAGTTCTCCTTCCTACGAGCAGTACTTC
>TRBJ1-3|TRBV5-4|-|-
CASSLDLLPGNTIYF
TGTGCCAGCAGCCTGGACCTTCTCCCCGGAAACACCATATATTTT
>TRBJ2-7|TRBV7-9|-|-
CASSLVTSREQYF
TGTGCCAGCAGCTTAGTTACTAGCCGCGAGCAGTACTTC
>TRBJ1-4|TRBV18|-|-
CASSPNLDPNEKLFF
TGTGCCAGCTCACCTAATCTAGACCCCAATGAAAAACTGTTTTTT
>TRBJ1-1|TRBV5-4|-|few
CASSLAGWEAFF
TGTGCCAGCAGCTTGGCCGGGTGGGAAGCTTTCTTT
>TRBJ2-1|TRBV10-1|TRBD1|few
CASSRDRGANEQFF
TGCGCCAGCAGCCGGGACAGGGGCGCGAATGAGCAGTTCTTC
>TRBJ2-1|TRBV7-3|TRBD2|-
CASSVAGTSGRLGEQFF
TGTGCCAGCAGCGTCGCCGGGACTAGCGGGAGGCTAGGCGAGCAGTTCTTC
>TRBJ2-5|TRBV2|-|-
CASSEWTEQETQYF
TGTGCCAGCAGTGAATGGACAGAGCAAGAGACCCAGTACTTC
>TRBJ1-1|TRBV4-2|-|-
CASSIGGGNTEAFF
TGTGCCAGCAGTATTGGGGGGGGCAACACTGAAGCTTTCTTT
>TRBJ2-4|TRBV19|TRBD1|few
CASQTGSAKNIQYF
TGTGCCAGCCAGACAGGGTCCGCCAAAAACATTCAGTACTTC
>TRBJ2-1|TRBV6-7|-|-
CATPLSSYNEQFF
TGTGCCACCCCACTGAGCTCCTACAATGAGCAGTTCTTC